A selection of T cell receptor beta chains follows, all from one sample in a study of blood T cell repertoires in COVID-19. The method was immunoSEQ multiplex PCR; TCRdb's version includes in-frame clones alone and lacks a portion of them. The sample comprises under 450,000 clones, 90% to 95% of which are singletons, and roughly 0.9% rests with the top ten. Material: PBMCs or T cells enriched from blood (not recorded which). These receptors were taken from a woman between 35 and 50 years old who had been exposed to COVID-19. Both conserved end residues are part of each CDR3. The order of the fields is J gene, V gene, D gene, clone size, CDR3 protein, CDR3 DNA. The D gene is left open where the match is weak. Only some rows state a clone size, as once, few, many or a class for expanded clones.

j_call: TRBJ2-5; v_call: TRBV28; d_call: TRBD2; clone_size: .; cdr3_aa: CASSPSGGQETQYF; cdr3_nt: TGTGCCAGCAGCCCATCGGGGGGACAAGAGACCCAGTACTTC
j_call: TRBJ2-7; v_call: TRBV5-5; d_call: .; clone_size: .; cdr3_aa: CASSPDISREQYF; cdr3_nt: TGTGCCAGCAGCCCGGACATCTCTCGGGAGCAGTACTTC
j_call: TRBJ1-1; v_call: TRBV6-1; d_call: .; clone_size: .; cdr3_aa: CASSDPFPGREGFF; cdr3_nt: TGTGCCAGCAGTGATCCGTTCCCGGGGAGGGAAGGTTTCTTT
j_call: TRBJ2-6; v_call: TRBV5-6; d_call: TRBD2; clone_size: once; cdr3_aa: CASSFAGAGANVLTF; cdr3_nt: TGTGCCAGCAGCTTTGCGGGGGCTGGGGCCAACGTCCTGACTTTC
j_call: TRBJ1-2; v_call: TRBV24-1; d_call: TRBD1; clone_size: .; cdr3_aa: CATSDPPDRDGYTF; cdr3_nt: TGTGCCACCAGTGATCCCCCGGACAGGGATGGCTACACCTTC
j_call: TRBJ1-1; v_call: TRBV7-2; d_call: TRBD1; clone_size: few; cdr3_aa: CASSSDRGRVAEAFF; cdr3_nt: TGTGCCAGCAGCTCCGACAGGGGGCGAGTGGCTGAAGCTTTCTTT
j_call: TRBJ1-2; v_call: TRBV5-1; d_call: .; clone_size: once; cdr3_aa: CASSLAGSDQGYTF; cdr3_nt: TGCGCCAGCAGCTTGGCAGGAAGTGACCAGGGCTACACCTTC
j_call: TRBJ2-1; v_call: TRBV24-1; d_call: TRBD2; clone_size: .; cdr3_aa: CATSDLTSGAYNEQFF; cdr3_nt: TGTGCCACCAGTGACCTGACTAGCGGGGCCTACAATGAGCAGTTCTTC
j_call: TRBJ2-4; v_call: TRBV7-9; d_call: TRBD2; clone_size: once; cdr3_aa: CASSPLAGSAKNIQYF; cdr3_nt: TGTGCCAGCAGCCCTCTAGCGGGGTCGGCCAAAAACATTCAGTACTTC
j_call: TRBJ1-2; v_call: TRBV28; d_call: TRBD1; clone_size: once; cdr3_aa: CASSSDRGSEGYTF; cdr3_nt: TGTGCCAGCAGTTCGGACAGGGGGTCGGAGGGCTACACCTTC
j_call: TRBJ1-1; v_call: TRBV5-1; d_call: TRBD1; clone_size: .; cdr3_aa: CASSHRGQIFLNTEAFF; cdr3_nt: TGCGCCAGCAGCCATAGGGGACAGATCTTTTTGAACACTGAAGCTTTCTTT
j_call: TRBJ2-3; v_call: TRBV4-3; d_call: .; clone_size: once; cdr3_aa: CASSQVLTSPGTDTQYF; cdr3_nt: TGCGCCAGCAGCCAAGTTTTGACATCCCCGGGCACAGATACGCAGTATTTT
j_call: TRBJ2-5; v_call: TRBV11-2; d_call: .; clone_size: .; cdr3_aa: CASSLDRGETQYF; cdr3_nt: TGTGCCAGCAGCTTAGACAGGGGCGAGACCCAGTACTTC
j_call: TRBJ1-5; v_call: TRBV6-5; d_call: TRBD1; clone_size: .; cdr3_aa: CASRGTGEHQPQHF; cdr3_nt: TGTGCCAGCAGGGGTACAGGGGAGCATCAGCCCCAGCATTTT
j_call: TRBJ2-7; v_call: TRBV5-4; d_call: TRBD1; clone_size: .; cdr3_aa: CASSLGGQGAPYEQYF; cdr3_nt: TGTGCCAGCAGCCTGGGGGGACAGGGGGCGCCCTACGAGCAGTACTTC
j_call: TRBJ1-3; v_call: TRBV5-6; d_call: .; clone_size: .; cdr3_aa: CASSFRGAAGNTIYF; cdr3_nt: TGTGCCAGCAGCTTTCGGGGAGCGGCTGGAAACACCATATATTTT
j_call: TRBJ2-7; v_call: TRBV27; d_call: TRBD1; clone_size: .; cdr3_aa: CASSRPGTGIYEQYF; cdr3_nt: TGTGCCAGCAGTCGACCCGGGACAGGGATCTACGAGCAGTACTTC
j_call: TRBJ1-4; v_call: TRBV2; d_call: .; clone_size: .; cdr3_aa: CASRTAGSGEKLFF; cdr3_nt: TGTGCCAGCAGGACGGCTGGGTCGGGAGAAAAACTGTTTTTT
j_call: TRBJ2-7; v_call: TRBV6-5; d_call: TRBD1; clone_size: few; cdr3_aa: CASSLGQDYEQYF; cdr3_nt: TGTGCCAGCAGCCTGGGACAGGACTACGAGCAGTACTTC
j_call: TRBJ1-1; v_call: TRBV5-6; d_call: .; clone_size: .; cdr3_aa: CASSSDSIGTEAFF; cdr3_nt: TGTGCCAGCAGTTCGGACAGTATCGGGACTGAAGCTTTCTTT
j_call: TRBJ2-7; v_call: TRBV6-4; d_call: .; clone_size: .; cdr3_aa: CASSEDISYEQYF; cdr3_nt: TGTGCCAGCAGTGAGGACATTTCCTACGAGCAGTACTTC
j_call: TRBJ1-1; v_call: TRBV10-2; d_call: TRBD1; clone_size: .; cdr3_aa: CASSVSGQGKAFF; cdr3_nt: TGCGCCAGCAGTGTCTCGGGACAGGGGAAGGCTTTCTTT
j_call: TRBJ1-2; v_call: TRBV5-4; d_call: TRBD1; clone_size: .; cdr3_aa: CASSQSLQGYGYTF; cdr3_nt: TGTGCCAGCAGCCAGTCGTTACAGGGGTATGGCTACACCTTC
j_call: TRBJ1-4; v_call: TRBV30; d_call: .; clone_size: .; cdr3_aa: CAWSGQYNEKLFF; cdr3_nt: TGTGCCTGGAGTGGACAGTATAATGAAAAACTGTTTTTT
j_call: TRBJ1-5; v_call: TRBV15; d_call: .; clone_size: .; cdr3_aa: CATSRRDGSNQPQHF; cdr3_nt: TGTGCCACCAGCAGGCGGGACGGATCCAATCAGCCCCAGCATTTT
j_call: TRBJ1-1; v_call: TRBV29-1; d_call: .; clone_size: .; cdr3_aa: CSVGTKGRNTEAFF; cdr3_nt: TGCAGCGTTGGCACGAAGGGGCGGAACACTGAAGCTTTCTTT
j_call: TRBJ1-2; v_call: TRBV19; d_call: TRBD1; clone_size: once; cdr3_aa: CASSLGDRVGGYTF; cdr3_nt: TGTGCCAGTAGTCTAGGAGACAGGGTAGGAGGCTACACCTTC
j_call: TRBJ1-3; v_call: TRBV14; d_call: TRBD1; clone_size: .; cdr3_aa: CASSHGVTGFLSGNTIYF; cdr3_nt: TGTGCCAGCAGCCACGGCGTGACAGGGTTTCTCTCTGGAAACACCATATATTTT
j_call: TRBJ1-5; v_call: TRBV3-1/TRBV3-2; d_call: .; clone_size: .; cdr3_aa: CASSQDQGYNQPQHF; cdr3_nt: TGTGCCAGCAGCCAGGACCAGGGGTACAATCAGCCCCAGCATTTT
j_call: TRBJ1-4; v_call: TRBV7-7; d_call: TRBD1; clone_size: .; cdr3_aa: CASSKENLRGDSEKLFF; cdr3_nt: TGTGCTAGCAGCAAAGAGAACCTCAGGGGGGATAGTGAAAAACTGTTTTTT
j_call: TRBJ1-4; v_call: TRBV11-2; d_call: TRBD1; clone_size: .; cdr3_aa: CASSPSDRATNEKLFF; cdr3_nt: TGTGCCAGCAGCCCTTCGGACAGGGCAACTAATGAAAAACTGTTTTTT
j_call: TRBJ2-1; v_call: TRBV6-5; d_call: TRBD2; clone_size: once; cdr3_aa: CASSPGTSGGNEQFF; cdr3_nt: TGTGCCAGCAGCCCCGGGACTAGCGGGGGCAATGAGCAGTTCTTC
j_call: TRBJ1-2; v_call: TRBV3-1/TRBV3-2; d_call: TRBD1; clone_size: few; cdr3_aa: CASSRTGAVDGYTF; cdr3_nt: TGTGCCAGCAGCCGGACAGGAGCTGTCGATGGCTACACCTTC
j_call: TRBJ1-2; v_call: TRBV6-2/TRBV6-3; d_call: .; clone_size: .; cdr3_aa: CASSYRGVGYTF; cdr3_nt: TGTGCCAGCAGTTACCGGGGAGTCGGCTACACCTTC
j_call: TRBJ2-7; v_call: TRBV7-2; d_call: TRBD2; clone_size: .; cdr3_aa: CASSSSRTRTAYEQYF; cdr3_nt: TGTGCCAGCAGCTCCTCCCGGACTAGGACCGCCTACGAGCAGTACTTC
j_call: TRBJ1-1; v_call: TRBV2; d_call: .; clone_size: .; cdr3_aa: CASSEALRGNTEAFF; cdr3_nt: TGTGCCAGCAGTGAAGCGCTTCGGGGTAACACTGAAGCTTTCTTT
j_call: TRBJ1-1; v_call: TRBV7-2; d_call: TRBD1; clone_size: .; cdr3_aa: CASSLERGLNTEAFF; cdr3_nt: TGTGCCAGCAGCTTAGAGAGGGGGCTGAACACTGAAGCTTTCTTT
j_call: TRBJ1-5; v_call: TRBV6-5; d_call: TRBD1; clone_size: .; cdr3_aa: CASSKQGARQPQHF; cdr3_nt: TGTGCCAGCAGTAAACAGGGGGCGAGGCAGCCCCAGCATTTT
j_call: TRBJ2-1; v_call: TRBV9; d_call: TRBD2; clone_size: once; cdr3_aa: CASSAEGLANYNEQFF; cdr3_nt: TGTGCCAGCAGCGCCGAGGGACTAGCGAATTACAATGAGCAGTTCTTC
j_call: TRBJ1-1; v_call: TRBV11-3; d_call: TRBD1; clone_size: few; cdr3_aa: CASSWTGNTEAFF; cdr3_nt: TGTGCCAGCAGTTGGACAGGGAACACTGAAGCTTTCTTT
j_call: TRBJ2-7; v_call: TRBV30; d_call: TRBD2; clone_size: .; cdr3_aa: CAWSGVSGGPRSYEQYF; cdr3_nt: TGTGCCTGGAGTGGGGTTAGCGGGGGGCCCCGCTCCTACGAGCAGTACTTC